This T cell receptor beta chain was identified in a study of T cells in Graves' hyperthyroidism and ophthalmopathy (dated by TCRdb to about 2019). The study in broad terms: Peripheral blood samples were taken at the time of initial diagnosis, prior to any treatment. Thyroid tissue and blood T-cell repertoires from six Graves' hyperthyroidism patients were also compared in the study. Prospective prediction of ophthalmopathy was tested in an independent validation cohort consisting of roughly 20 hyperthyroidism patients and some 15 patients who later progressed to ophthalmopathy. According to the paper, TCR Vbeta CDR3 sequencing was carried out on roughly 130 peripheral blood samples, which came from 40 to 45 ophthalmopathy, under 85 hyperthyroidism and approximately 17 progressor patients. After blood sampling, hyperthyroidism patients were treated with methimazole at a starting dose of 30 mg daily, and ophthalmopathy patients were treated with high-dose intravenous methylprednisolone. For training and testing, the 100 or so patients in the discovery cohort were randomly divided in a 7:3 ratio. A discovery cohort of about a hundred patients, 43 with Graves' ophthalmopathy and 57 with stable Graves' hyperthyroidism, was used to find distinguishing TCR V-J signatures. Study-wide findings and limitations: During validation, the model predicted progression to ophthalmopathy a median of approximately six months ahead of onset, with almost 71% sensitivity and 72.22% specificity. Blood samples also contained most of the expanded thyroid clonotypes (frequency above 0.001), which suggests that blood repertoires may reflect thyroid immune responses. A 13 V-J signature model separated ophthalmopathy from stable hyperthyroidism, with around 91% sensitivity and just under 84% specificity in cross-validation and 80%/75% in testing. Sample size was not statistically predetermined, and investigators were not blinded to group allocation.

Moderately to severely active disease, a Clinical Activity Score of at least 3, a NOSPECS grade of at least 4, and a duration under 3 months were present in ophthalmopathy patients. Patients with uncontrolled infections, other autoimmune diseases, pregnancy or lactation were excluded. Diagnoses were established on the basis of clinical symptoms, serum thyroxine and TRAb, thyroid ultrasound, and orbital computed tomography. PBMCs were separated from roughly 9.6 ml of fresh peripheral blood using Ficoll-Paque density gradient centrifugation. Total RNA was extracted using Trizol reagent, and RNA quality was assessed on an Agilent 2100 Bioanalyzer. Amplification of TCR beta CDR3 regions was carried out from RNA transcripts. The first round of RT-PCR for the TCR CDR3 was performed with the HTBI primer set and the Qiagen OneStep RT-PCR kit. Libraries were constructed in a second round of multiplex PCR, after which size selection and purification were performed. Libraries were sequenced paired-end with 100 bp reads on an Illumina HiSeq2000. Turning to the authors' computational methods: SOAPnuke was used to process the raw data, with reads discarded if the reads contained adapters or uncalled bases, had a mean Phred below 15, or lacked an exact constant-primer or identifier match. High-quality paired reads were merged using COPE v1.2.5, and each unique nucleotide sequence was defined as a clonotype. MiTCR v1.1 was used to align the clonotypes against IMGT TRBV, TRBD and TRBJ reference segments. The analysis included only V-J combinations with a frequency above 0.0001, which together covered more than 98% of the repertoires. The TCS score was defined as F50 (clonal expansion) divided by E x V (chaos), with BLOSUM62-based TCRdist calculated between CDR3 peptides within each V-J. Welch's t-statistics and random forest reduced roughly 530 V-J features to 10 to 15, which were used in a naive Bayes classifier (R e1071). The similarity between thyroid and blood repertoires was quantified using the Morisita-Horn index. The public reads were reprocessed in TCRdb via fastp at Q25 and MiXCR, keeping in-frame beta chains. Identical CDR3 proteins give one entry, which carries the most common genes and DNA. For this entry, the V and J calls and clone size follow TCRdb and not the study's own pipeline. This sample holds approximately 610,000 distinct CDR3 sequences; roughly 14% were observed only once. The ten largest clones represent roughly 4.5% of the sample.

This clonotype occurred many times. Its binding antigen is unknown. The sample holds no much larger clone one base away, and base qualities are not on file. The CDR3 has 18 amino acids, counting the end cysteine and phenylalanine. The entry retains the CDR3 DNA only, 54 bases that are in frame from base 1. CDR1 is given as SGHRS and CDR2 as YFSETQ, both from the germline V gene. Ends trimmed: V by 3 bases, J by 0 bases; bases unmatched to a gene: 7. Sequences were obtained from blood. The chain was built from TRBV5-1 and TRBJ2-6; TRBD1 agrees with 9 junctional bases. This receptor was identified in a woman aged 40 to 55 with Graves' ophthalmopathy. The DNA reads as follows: TGCGCCAGCAGCTGGAGGGGGACAGGGAGCTCTGGGGCCAACGTCCTGACTTTC. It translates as CASSWRGTGSSGANVLTF.